Below, one T cell receptor beta chain is given with its context. Its antigen is not identified. The protocol was immunoSEQ multiplex PCR, while the TCRdb copy is restricted to in-frame clones and leaves out a portion. The profile covers fewer than 85,000 clones, with approximately 89% appearing a single time and roughly 20% taken by the ten largest. This sample was included in a study of T cell responses to AZD1222 COVID-19 vaccine. Overall study context: The study pooled second doses at about 4 or about 12 weeks. Study-wide findings and caveats: Two AZD1222 doses significantly raised spike-specific TCR breadth and depth over controls. Females made up more of the donors, who were largely white British, and clonal diversity may have come out too low. Every sample of the repertoires postdated the peak T cell response.

This CDR3 spans 17 amino acids. Germline loops: CDR1 SGDLS, CDR2 YYNGEE. J lost 0 bases, V lost 3 bases, and 10 bases had no gene match. The chain is built from TRBV9 and TRBJ2-5, with 8 bases fitting TRBD2. Sample: peripheral blood, taken on day 0 of AZD1222 vaccination. The TCR originated in an adult in good health. The CDR3 sequence: CASSERSGRGHQETQYF. As DNA, the CDR3 is TGTGCCAGCAGCGAGCGAAGCGGGAGAGGGCACCAAGAGACCCAGTACTTC.